The next 30 T cell receptor beta chains were all read from a single sample in a study of T cells in Graves' hyperthyroidism and ophthalmopathy. TCR beta CDR3 regions were amplified from RNA transcripts. Initially, a first-round RT-PCR of the TCR CDR3 employed the HTBI primer set. MiXCR, run by TCRdb on the multiplex PCR reads, gives a single entry per CDR3 protein. The sample shows hundreds of thousands of distinct CDR3 sequences, 15% of them seen only once. The sample consisted of blood. Every receptor here comes from a woman in her twenties or thirties with Graves' hyperthyroidism.

This clonotype was detected only a few times. The genes are TRBV19 and TRBJ1-5; possible D gene TRBD1, 5 bases. Germline values: CDR1 LNHDA, CDR2 SQIVND (reference sequence). The V end was cut by 3 bases, the J end by 3 bases, with 6 bases between. The CDR3 sequence is 13 residues long. Here the CDR3 DNA reads TGTGCCAGTAGTATCGGGGCCAATCAGCCCCAGCATTTT. It is translated as CASSIGANQPQHF.

This clonotype was detected only a few times. This rearrangement joins TRBV5-1 to TRBJ2-5; tentatively, D is TRBD2 (6 bases). Trimming took off 7 bases at V and 4 bases at J, with 14 bases between the two ends. The CDR3 totals 13 residues. Germline V gives CDR1 SGHRS, CDR2 YFSETQ. For the CDR3, the DNA is TGCGCCAGCGAGACCGGGAGAGGAGAGACCCAGTACTTC. This gives the protein CASETGRGETQYF.

Ten or more counts support this clonotype. The rearrangement links TRBV9 to TRBJ2-5; D might be TRBD1 (5 bases). The germline V gene encodes CDR1 SGDLS and CDR2 YYNGEE. V lost 0 bases and J lost 0, with 9 bases in between. The CDR3 covers 15 residues. The CDR3 coding sequence is TGTGCCAGCAGCGTAGGGTCAGGGTACCAAGAGACCCAGTACTTC. It yields the protein CASSVGSGYQETQYF.

The CDR3 DNA reads as TGCGCCAGCAGCCCGGACGGGCAGCCCTACGAGCAGTACTTC. Encoded protein: CASSPDGQPYEQYF. The rearrangement links TRBV5-1 to TRBJ2-7, with D uncertain. V dropped 4 bases and J dropped 2 bases, with 13 bases sitting between them. The CDR3 length is 14 residues. Germline CDR1 is SGHRS and CDR2 is YFSETQ.

The chain has TRBV4-2 and TRBJ1-4; D is unclear. Trimming left V 1 base short and J 2 bases short, with 11 bases between. The CDR3 has 16 amino acids. The V gene's germline CDR1 is LGHNA and CDR2 YNFKEQ. DNA of the CDR3: TGTGCCAGCAGCCAAGCGGTCGTGGCGACTAATGAAAAACTGTTTTTT. Its protein product is CASSQAVVATNEKLFF.

The chain's CDR3 is CASSPDRTTNYGYTF. CDR3 sequence (DNA): TGTGCCAGCTCACCAGACAGGACTACTAACTATGGCTACACCTTC. The chain is built from TRBV18 and TRBJ1-2, with D tentatively TRBD1 (6 bases). The CDR3 consists of 15 residues. Between the trimmed V and J ends, which lost 2 bases and 0 bases, there was a span of 10 bases. Germline V CDR1 and CDR2: KGHSH, LQKENI.

This clonotype was counted ten times or more. The rearrangement joins TRBV10-2 to TRBJ1-2; no firm D call. This CDR3 is 14 amino acids long. Germline CDR1 WSHSY, CDR2 SAAADI. V was pared by 4 bases and J by 0 bases, with 9 bases between. CDR3 loop: CASSGGKANYGYTF. Written as DNA, the CDR3 is TGCGCCAGCAGTGGCGGGAAAGCTAACTATGGCTACACCTTC.

The chain has TRBV19 and TRBJ2-3, with 14 bases identical to TRBD2. CDR3 length equals 18 residues. CDR1 LNHDA and CDR2 SQIVND come from the germline V gene (reference sequence). J lost 0 bases, V lost 7 bases, and 9 bases had no gene match. CDR3 in amino acids: CASTTTSGRVKSTDTQYF. CDR3 DNA sequence: TGTGCCAGTACCACGACTAGCGGGAGGGTGAAGAGCACAGATACGCAGTATTTT.

This rearrangement joins TRBV28 to TRBJ1-2, with 9 bases lining up with TRBD1. The CDR3 covers 14 residues. V shed 6 bases and J 5 bases; nucleotides not matched to a gene: 7. Germline V gene data show CDR1 as MDHEN and CDR2 as SYDVKM. This CDR3 is CASRNPGQGYGYTF. The CDR3 coding sequence is TGTGCCAGCAGGAACCCGGGACAGGGATATGGCTACACCTTC.

The gene calls are TRBV5-1 and TRBJ2-7; 7 positions match TRBD2. The CDR3 extends over 18 amino acids. CDR1 and CDR2 from the germline V gene are SGHRS and YFSETQ. The V and J ends lost 3 bases and 2 bases, in that order; junction bases with no gene match: 17. The CDR3 DNA sequence: TGCGCCAGCAGCTGGGGGGGTGTTCTTGTTCGGCAAACCTACGAGCAGTACTTC. Residues: CASSWGGVLVRQTYEQYF. Full variable domain (rest looked up from reference TRBV5-1 and TRBJ2-7): KAGVTQTPRYLIKTRGQQVTLSCSPISGHRSVSWYQQTPGQGLQFLFEYFSETQRNKGNFPGRFSGRQFSNSRSEMNVSTLELGDSALYLCASSWGGVLVRQTYEQYFGPGTRLTVT.

This clonotype has at least ten counts. V is TRBV12-3 or TRBV12-4 and J is TRBJ2-5; D is undetermined. The CDR3 covers 13 residues. Deletions cut 4 bases from V and 2 bases from J, with 8 bases between. The CDR3 spells CASSSPGQETQYF. Written as DNA, the CDR3 is TGTGCCAGCAGTTCTCCCGGACAAGAGACCCAGTACTTC.

This clonotype has a count of ten or more. The J gene is TRBJ2-5, the V gene TRBV20-1; no clear D. Germline V CDR1 and CDR2: DFQATT, SNEGSKA (reference sequence). This CDR3 spans 14 amino acids. Trimming removed 3 bases at V and 1 base at J, with 12 bases between. The CDR3 region has the DNA TGCAGTGCTAGTCATCCGGCTCGCCAAGAGACCCAGTACTTC. Its protein product is CSASHPARQETQYF.

In its sample, this clonotype was seen many times. The gene calls are TRBV2 and TRBJ2-7, with D tentatively TRBD1 (6 bases). CDR1 and CDR2 (germline): SNHLY, FYNNEI. Between the trimmed V and J ends, which lost 6 bases and 1 base, there was a span of 13 bases. This CDR3 spans 14 amino acids. CDR3 bases: TGTGCCAGCAGGGAACAGGGCCAGTCCTACGAGCAGTACTTC. This encodes CASREQGQSYEQYF.

At least ten counts were recorded for this clonotype. V gene TRBV3-1 combines with J gene TRBJ2-3, with D possibly TRBD2 on 7 matching bases. The CDR3 length is 20 residues. The germline V gene encodes CDR1 LGHDT and CDR2 YNNKEL (reference sequence). The V gene lost 0 bases and the J gene lost 2 bases, with 24 bases spanning the gap. CDR3 DNA sequence: TGTGCCAGCAGCCAAGAAGGAGGGGGAGGGCCGGCGGAGTACACAGATACGCAGTATTTT. Its translation is CASSQEGGGGPAEYTDTQYF.

V gene TRBV28 combines with J gene TRBJ2-7, with 14 positions matching TRBD2. The germline V gene has CDR1 MDHEN and CDR2 SYDVKM. The CDR3 loop spans 16 amino acids. V shed 4 bases and J 6 bases; nucleotides not matched to a gene: 8. This CDR3 reads CASSSPRLAGGREQYF. Written as DNA, the CDR3 is TGTGCCAGCAGTTCCCCCCGACTAGCGGGAGGGCGCGAGCAGTACTTC. The full variable domain, rest sourced from reference TRBV28 and TRBJ2-7, is DVKVTQSSRYLVKRTGEKVFLECVQDMDHENMFWYRQDPGLGLRLIYFSYDVKMKEKGDIPEGYSVSREKKERFSLILESASTNQTSMYLCASSSPRLAGGREQYFGPGTRLTVT.

This clonotype was counted at least ten times. The rearrangement joins TRBV29-1 to TRBJ1-5; D is perhaps TRBD1 (5 bases). The germline V gene encodes CDR1 SQVTM and CDR2 ANQGSEA. The CDR3 is made up of 13 amino acids. V gave up 0 bases and J gave up 7 bases, with 10 bases separating them. CDR3 sequence: CSVEDLKGQPQHF. The CDR3 DNA reads as TGCAGCGTTGAAGATCTTAAGGGGCAGCCCCAGCATTTT.

Notes on this clonotype: Mismatch with germline at one junction end may stem from a read error. In DNA, the CDR3 is TGTACCAGCAGCCCGGACGGGGAGGCCTTTCGGGAGCAGTACTTC. It translates to CTSSPDGEAFREQYF. The chain has TRBV5-4 and TRBJ2-7, with D tentatively TRBD2 (6 bases). This CDR3 is 15 amino acids long. Germline values: CDR1 SGHNT, CDR2 YYREEE (reference sequence).

This clonotype was recorded at least ten times. J is TRBJ2-3 and V is TRBV2, with 10 positions matching TRBD2. The CDR3 loop spans 15 amino acids. The V and J ends lost 6 bases and 7 bases, in that order; junction bases with no gene match: 10. Germline V gene data show CDR1 as SNHLY and CDR2 as FYNNEI. The CDR3 region has the DNA TGTGCCAGCAGACCGACTAGCGGGCTGGGGCATACGCAGTATTTT. This sequence encodes CASRPTSGLGHTQYF.

This clonotype was seen a few times. The rearrangement joins TRBV27 to TRBJ2-3; TRBD2 matches 8 bases. Germline CDR1 MNHEY, CDR2 SMNVEV (reference sequence). Trimming took 3 bases from V and 2 from J; bases not matched to a gene: 7. CDR3 length: 16 amino acids. The CDR3: CASSFALAGPTDTQYF. CDR3 coding DNA: TGTGCCAGCAGTTTTGCGCTAGCGGGTCCCACAGATACGCAGTATTTT.

This clonotype showed up many times. This chain links TRBV12-5 with TRBJ1-1; 8 bases match TRBD1. This CDR3 spans 14 amino acids. Germline V gene lookup returns CDR1 LGHNT and CDR2 FRNRAP. V lost 6 bases to trimming and J lost 4 bases; unmatched junction nucleotides: 7. CDR3 region: CASGPGGWGTEAFF. The CDR3 bases are TGTGCTAGTGGCCCAGGGGGCTGGGGCACTGAAGCTTTCTTT.

The chain uses TRBV7-9 and TRBJ2-5; 8 nucleotides align to TRBD2. Losses at the gene ends were 2 bases for V and 4 bases for J; bases not matched to a gene: 9. CDR1 and CDR2 from the germline V gene are SEHNR and FQNEAQ (reference sequence). The CDR3 has 16 residues. CDR3 amino acids: CASSLFTAGGTETQYF. As DNA, the CDR3 is TGTGCCAGCAGCTTATTCACGGCGGGAGGAACAGAGACCCAGTACTTC.

The sample holds a few counts of this clonotype. The chain uses TRBV20-1 and TRBJ2-4; the D gene is possibly TRBD2 (5 bases). The CDR3 length is 14 residues. Germline CDR1 DFQATT, CDR2 SNEGSKA (reference sequence). CDR3 in amino acids: CSGGRSLAKNIQYF. CDR3 nucleotide sequence: TGCAGCGGCGGGCGGTCTCTAGCCAAAAACATTCAGTACTTC.

The rearrangement joins TRBV6-5 to TRBJ2-5; the D call may be TRBD1 or TRBD2 (5 bases each). V shed 4 bases and J shed 2 bases, with 11 bases lying between them. Germline-derived CDR1 and CDR2 are MNHEY and SVGAGI. The CDR3 loop spans 14 amino acids. CDR3 nucleotides: TGTGCCAGCAGTTTCCCGGGACCTCAAGAGACCCAGTACTTC. This encodes CASSFPGPQETQYF.

In its sample, this clonotype was seen many times. V and J are TRBV2 and TRBJ2-1, with TRBD2 matching over 8 bases. The CDR3 is made up of 14 amino acids. Trimming at V came to 1 base and at J to 9 bases, leaving 5 bases not matched to a gene. Germline-derived CDR1 and CDR2 are SNHLY and FYNNEI. CDR3 loop: CASSEGLAPSEQFF. The CDR3 nucleotides read TGTGCCAGCAGTGAAGGACTAGCGCCTAGTGAGCAGTTCTTC.

This clonotype was seen many times. This CDR3 is CASSGTGLKETQYF. CDR3 nucleotides: TGTGCCAGCAGCGGGACAGGGTTGAAGGAGACCCAGTACTTC. The rearrangement links TRBV12-3 or TRBV12-4 to TRBJ2-5; 9 bases line up with TRBD1. The CDR3 is 14 amino acids. The V gene end was trimmed by 6 bases and the J gene end by 5 bases; junction bases not matched to a gene: 7.

At least ten counts were recorded for this clonotype. The chain has TRBV7-9 and TRBJ2-7; 9 bases agree with TRBD2. The CDR3 loop spans 15 amino acids. The V and J ends lost 1 base and 3 bases, in that order; junction bases with no gene match: 4. Looked up from germline, CDR1 is SEHNR and CDR2 is FQNEAQ (reference sequence). CDR3: CASSLVGGRVYEQYF. The CDR3 nucleotides are TGTGCCAGCAGCTTAGTGGGCGGGAGGGTCTACGAGCAGTACTTC.

The chain employs TRBV5-6 and TRBJ2-7, with D maybe TRBD1 (5 bases). V was shortened by 3 bases and J by 5 bases, with 12 bases between the two germline ends. Germline loops: CDR1 SGHDT, CDR2 YYEEEE. The CDR3 is 13 amino acids. CDR3 sequence reads: CASSWQGVNEQYF. Written as DNA, the CDR3 is TGTGCCAGCAGCTGGCAGGGTGTCAACGAGCAGTACTTC.

J is TRBJ2-3 and V is TRBV9; no definite D call. Trimming stripped 0 bases from V and 2 bases from J, with 7 bases between. Germline V gene lookup returns CDR1 SGDLS and CDR2 YYNGEE. This CDR3 has 14 residues. The CDR3 reads CASSVVANTDTQYF. The DNA of the CDR3 is TGTGCCAGCAGCGTAGTTGCGAACACAGATACGCAGTATTTT.

This rearrangement joins TRBV7-3 to TRBJ2-7; 7 bases match TRBD2. Trimming took 5 bases from V and 0 from J; bases not matched to a gene: 7. CDR1 is SGHTA, CDR2 FQGTGA, per germline. This CDR3 has 15 amino acids. The CDR3, as DNA: TGTGCCAGCAGCGCCCGCGGGGGAGGCTCCTACGAGCAGTACTTC. This translates into CASSARGGGSYEQYF.

This clonotype was found many times. The chain uses TRBV28 and TRBJ1-2; D remains ambiguous. CDR1 is MDHEN, CDR2 SYDVKM, per germline. The V and J ends lost 4 bases and 1 base respectively, with 4 bases between them. This CDR3 has 12 residues. The CDR3 sequence is CASSSLNYGYTF. In DNA, the CDR3 is TGTGCCAGCAGTTCCCTTAACTATGGCTACACCTTC.